These 24 T cell receptor beta chains were sequenced from one sample in a study of early T cells in non-severe SARS-CoV-2 infection. TCRdb reanalysed the 5' RACE reads using MiXCR and keeps one entry per CDR3 protein. The data show approximately 48,000 distinct CDR3 sequences, with about 9.3% seen just once and 14% to 15% held by the top ten. Sequencing input: whole blood. Every receptor here comes from an adult who was a healthcare worker with PCR-confirmed SARS-CoV-2 infection or an uninfected control (not recorded which).

About this clonotype: This may come from a read error, since a much larger clone is one base off. The chain uses TRBV6-2 or TRBV6-3 and TRBJ2-7, with a possible D match to TRBD2 (5 bases). Germline CDR1 and CDR2: MNHEY and SVGEGT. With 8 bases removed from V and 0 bases from J, the gap between germline ends came to 11 bases. This CDR3 is 13 amino acids long. The CDR3 is CASEIGSSYEQYF. The CDR3 nucleotides read TGTGCCAGCGAGATAGGGAGCTCCTACGAGCAGTACTTC.

Many counts were recorded for this clonotype. The chain is built from TRBV5-1 and TRBJ1-2; 7 nucleotides align to TRBD1. Germline CDR1 and CDR2: SGHRS and YFSETQ. There are 14 residues in the CDR3. Losses at the gene ends were 4 bases for V and 8 bases for J; bases not matched to a gene: 11. The chain's CDR3 is CASSPTGRVEGYTF. As DNA, the CDR3 is TGCGCCAGCAGCCCGACAGGGAGGGTGGAGGGCTACACCTTC.

V and J are TRBV18 and TRBJ2-1; perhaps D is TRBD1 or TRBD2 (5 bases each). The CDR3 totals 14 residues. V was shortened by 0 bases and J by 5 bases, with 8 bases between the two germline ends. Germline CDR1 reads KGHSH; CDR2 reads LQKENI. Here the CDR3 DNA reads TGTGCCAGCTCACCACCGGGGGACCACAATGAGCAGTTCTTC. The encoded protein is CASSPPGDHNEQFF.

The V gene is TRBV28, the J gene TRBJ2-5; no firm D call. This CDR3 has 11 amino acids. Germline V gives CDR1 MDHEN, CDR2 SYDVKM. The V end lost 4 bases, the J end lost 9 bases, and 9 bases lay between the germline ends. The CDR3 loop is CASSSPLAQYF. The CDR3 bases are TGTGCCAGCAGTTCTCCGTTGGCCCAGTACTTC.

This clonotype was counted ten times or more. J is TRBJ2-3 and V is TRBV5-1; a possible D gene is TRBD2 (6 bases). Per the germline V gene, CDR1 is SGHRS and CDR2 is YFSETQ. This CDR3 is 14 amino acids long. V shed 7 bases and J shed 2 bases, with 14 bases lying between them. The CDR3 reads CASGVGDFTDTQYF. The CDR3, as DNA: TGCGCCAGCGGGGTCGGGGACTTCACAGATACGCAGTATTTT.

This clonotype was seen ten or more times. The chain joins TRBV20-1 to TRBJ2-7, with 8 bases matching TRBD2. The J segment lost 0 bases and the V segment lost 6 bases, leaving 7 bases of the junction unmatched. There are 14 residues in the CDR3. Per the germline V gene, CDR1 is DFQATT and CDR2 is SNEGSKA (reference sequence). The CDR3 sequence is CSAPTSGASYEQYF. Written as DNA, the CDR3 is TGCAGTGCCCCCACTAGCGGTGCCTCCTACGAGCAGTACTTC.

Many counts were recorded for this clonotype. This sequence joins TRBV7-2 and TRBJ2-7, with 11 bases identical to TRBD1. The CDR3 runs to 14 residues. In germline, CDR1 is SGHTA, CDR2 FQGNSA. Trimming took 5 bases from V and 8 from J; bases not matched to a gene: 8. For the CDR3, the DNA is TGTGCCAGCAGCCCCGGGACAGGGGGTATCCAGCAGTACTTC. It specifies CASSPGTGGIQQYF.

Only a few counts were recorded for this clonotype. V is TRBV4-1 and J is TRBJ1-2, with 7 bases matching TRBD1. V gave up 1 base and J gave up 4 bases; unmatched junction bases: 9. Per germline, CDR1 MGHRA and CDR2 YSYEKL. The CDR3 runs to 16 residues. The CDR3 here is CASSQVRGTEIYGYTF. As DNA, the CDR3 is TGCGCCAGCAGCCAAGTCCGGGGGACAGAGATCTATGGCTACACCTTC.

The rearrangement links TRBV7-3 to TRBJ1-2; no clear D gene. CDR1 and CDR2 (germline): SGHTA, FQGTGA. The CDR3 sequence is 14 residues long. V lost 5 bases to trimming and J lost 5 bases, with 15 bases between them. Written as DNA, the CDR3 is TGTGCCAGCAGCCCTGCCGGCATCGGTTATGGCTACACCTTC. This sequence encodes CASSPAGIGYGYTF.

The rearrangement uses TRBV29-1 and TRBJ2-1; 12 positions match TRBD2. The V segment lost 3 bases and the J segment 7 bases; nucleotides outside the gene matches: 7. CDR1 and CDR2 from the germline V gene are SQVTM and ANQGSEA. The CDR3 consists of 15 residues. CDR3 nucleotide sequence: TGCAGCGTTGACAATGGACTAGCGGGAAAGAATGAGCAGTTCTTC. Residues: CSVDNGLAGKNEQFF.

This chain uses TRBV4-2 with TRBJ2-3; D ambiguous. The CDR3 length is 15 residues. Germline V gene lookup returns CDR1 LGHNA and CDR2 YNFKEQ. V was cut by 0 bases and J by 0 bases, with 7 bases left in between. The CDR3 protein is CASSQEWRSTDTQYF. CDR3 nucleotide sequence: TGTGCCAGCAGCCAAGAATGGCGGAGCACAGATACGCAGTATTTT.

Concerning this clonotype: A much larger clone is a single base away; this may be a read error. The rearrangement links TRBV24-1 to TRBJ2-3; 10 bases are a match to TRBD2. V dropped 3 bases and J dropped 6; count of bases not matched to a gene: 14. The CDR3 is 18 amino acids. The germline V gene encodes CDR1 KGHDR and CDR2 SFDVKD. CDR3 nucleotides: TGTGCCACCAGTGATCCCTATTCGACTAGCGGGTGTGTTGATACGCAGTATTTT. It specifies CATSDPYSTSGCVDTQYF.

This clonotype was observed many times. The V and J genes are TRBV28 and TRBJ2-2; 9 bases are shared with TRBD2. Germline-derived CDR1 and CDR2 are MDHEN and SYDVKM. The trim removed 3 bases at V and 9 bases at J, leaving 11 bases unmatched. CDR3 length equals 16 residues. CDR3 coding DNA: TGTGCCAGCAGTTTGGCAATAGCGGGAGTTTTTCGGGAGCTGTTTTTT. It translates to CASSLAIAGVFRELFF.

There are a few counts of this clonotype. The CDR3 nucleotides are TGTGCCAGCAGTTTTCTGACTAGCGGGACAGATACGCAGTATTTT. Amino acid sequence: CASSFLTSGTDTQYF. This sequence joins TRBV12-3 or TRBV12-4 and TRBJ2-3; 10 bases fit TRBD2. The junction had 3 bases not matched to a gene; V was cut back by 3 bases and J by 3 bases. This CDR3 comprises 15 residues.

This clonotype was recorded many times. J is TRBJ1-4 and V is TRBV7-2; TRBD1 agrees at 8 bases. The trim removed 5 bases at V and 8 bases at J, leaving 13 bases unmatched. Germline CDR1 is SGHTA and CDR2 is FQGNSA. This CDR3 spans 16 amino acids. CDR3 loop: CASSLSRTGTGEKLFF. The CDR3 bases are TGTGCCAGCAGCCTTAGCCGGACAGGGACTGGGGAAAAACTGTTTTTT.

In its sample, this clonotype was seen a few times. V gene TRBV2 combines with J gene TRBJ2-1, with 10 nucleotides matching TRBD2. CDR1 and CDR2 (germline): SNHLY, FYNNEI. V gave up 7 bases and J gave up 5 bases; unmatched junction bases: 11. This CDR3 has 16 residues. Here the CDR3 reads CASTTPGLADNNEQFF. CDR3 nucleotides: TGTGCCAGCACCACACCCGGACTAGCGGATAACAATGAGCAGTTCTTC.

This clonotype was seen repeatedly, ten times or more. The chain employs TRBV5-1 and TRBJ2-7, with 8 bases lining up with TRBD1. Germline V lookup: CDR1 SGHRS, CDR2 YFSETQ. V shed 4 bases, J shed 3 bases, and the junction held 9 bases outside the gene matches. The CDR3 sequence is 15 residues long. CDR3 nucleotide sequence: TGCGCCAGCAGCCAAAACACGGACAGGGTCTACGAGCAGTACTTC. Amino acids: CASSQNTDRVYEQYF.

This clonotype was recorded many times. The chain uses TRBV28 and TRBJ2-5, with D perhaps matching TRBD2 (6 bases). The V end lost 5 bases, the J end lost 2 bases, and 21 bases lay between the germline ends. The CDR3 contains 17 residues. CDR1 MDHEN and CDR2 SYDVKM come from the germline V gene. CDR3 loop: CASSPYPGAIWQETQYF. The CDR3 DNA reads TGTGCCAGCAGTCCCTACCCGGGAGCTATCTGGCAAGAGACCCAGTACTTC.

This clonotype was counted at least ten times. This sequence joins TRBV28 and TRBJ2-1; maybe TRBD1 (5 bases). V lost 5 bases to trimming and J lost 5 bases, with 10 bases between them. This CDR3 has 13 residues. CDR1 and CDR2 from the germline V gene are MDHEN and SYDVKM. In nucleotides, the CDR3 is TGTGCCAGCAGTGGGGCCGGTAACAATGAGCAGTTCTTC. It yields the protein CASSGAGNNEQFF.

This clonotype appeared many times. V and J are TRBV21-1 and TRBJ1-6; TRBD1, the D gene given by the table, was not confirmed from the DNA. TRBV21-1 is a recognized pseudogene. CDR3 size: 14 residues. CDR3 sequence: CATYRDRVNSPLHF. The CDR3 bases are TGTGCCACCTACCGGGACAGGGTGAATTCACCCCTCCACTTT.

The chain recombines TRBV29-1 with TRBJ2-1, with 11 bases fitting TRBD2. Germline loops: CDR1 SQVTM, CDR2 ANQGSEA. J gave up 9 bases and V 3 bases, and 10 bases lay outside the gene matches. This CDR3 comprises 15 residues. CDR3 in DNA: TGCAGCGTTGACTTGACTAGCGGGAATTACGGTGAGCAGTTCTTC. This encodes CSVDLTSGNYGEQFF.

The table lists this clonotype with many counts. V is TRBV2 and J is TRBJ1-5; D unresolved. There are 13 residues in the CDR3. CDR1 is SNHLY and CDR2 is FYNNEI in the germline V gene. V was shortened by 6 bases and J by 4 bases, with 10 bases between the two germline ends. DNA for the CDR3: TGTGCCAGCAGCCGATTTGGAAATCAGCCCCAGCATTTT. Translating it yields CASSRFGNQPQHF.

Ten or more counts support this clonotype. The rearrangement joins TRBV11-2 to TRBJ2-5, with 14 bases matching TRBD2. The CDR3 sequence is 17 residues long. Germline CDR1 reads SGHAT; CDR2 reads FQNNGV. V shed 6 bases and J 5 bases; nucleotides not matched to a gene: 11. Here the CDR3 reads CASRPPGLAGEAETQYF. The CDR3 DNA follows: TGTGCCAGCAGGCCCCCGGGACTAGCGGGAGAAGCGGAGACCCAGTACTTC.

This clonotype is medium-sized (0.01 to 0.1%). This chain joins TRBV7-9 and TRBJ2-7; 8 bases fit TRBD2. V was pared by 5 bases and J by 9 bases, with 6 bases of the junction left unmatched. The CDR3 covers 12 residues. Germline assignment: CDR1 SEHNR and CDR2 FQNEAQ (reference sequence). This CDR3 is CASSPTGTRQYF. The CDR3 DNA reads as TGTGCCAGCAGCCCAACCGGGACTAGGCAGTACTTC.